This is a list of T cell receptor beta chains from one sample in a study of shared clonotypes between healthy human individuals. The table came from immunoSEQ multiplex PCR; TCRdb's copy has only in-frame clones and leaves some out. Seen here are approximately 2,200,000 clones, 85% to 95% observed once, and the top ten hold over 1.5%. The material sequenced was naive CD8+ T cells from PBMCs. Every receptor here comes from a man aged 18 to 30 in good health. Some clones in this sample may be carry-over from other donors' samples. Both conserved end residues are part of each CDR3. D genes are given only for firm matches. Size is stated for part of the rows, as once, few or many counts, or as a class when the clone is expanded.

TRBV7-3	.	.	TRBJ2-5	TGTGCCAGCAGCCTCAACCGGGACCCAAGGGAGACCCAGTACTTC	CASSLNRDPRETQYF
TRBV13	.	TRBD2	TRBJ2-4	TGTGCCAGCAGCCCGTTCCTAGCGGGAAAAGCCAAAAACATTCAGTACTTC	CASSPFLAGKAKNIQYF
TRBV5-1	.	TRBD2	TRBJ2-1	TGCGCCAGCAGTGTAGCTAGCGGGAGGCCCTCTTCCTACAATGAGCAGTTCTTC	CASSVASGRPSSYNEQFF
TRBV19	.	.	TRBJ2-1	TGTGCCAGTAGTACCCTCTTCTACAATGAGCAGTTCTTC	CASSTLFYNEQFF
TRBV9	.	TRBD2	TRBJ2-5	TGTGCCAGCAGCCTCGCTAGCGGGATTCAAGAGACCCAGTACTTC	CASSLASGIQETQYF
TRBV7-6	.	.	TRBJ2-1	TGTGCCAGCAGTCTCGGCGGAAGTGTGCCTGAGCAGTTCTTC	CASSLGGSVPEQFF
TRBV2	.	.	TRBJ2-5	TGTGCCAGCAGTGAAGCGGCAGACTTGCAAGAGACCCAGTACTTC	CASSEAADLQETQYF
TRBV7-9	.	.	TRBJ2-3	TGTGCCAGCAGCCCCCCGAGTAGATTTGATACGCAGTATTTT	CASSPPSRFDTQYF
TRBV4-3	.	.	TRBJ2-1	TGCGCCAGCAGCCAAGATCTTACCAGCGGGCGCTACAATGAGCAGTTCTTC	CASSQDLTSGRYNEQFF
TRBV28	.	TRBD2	TRBJ2-7	TGTGCCAGCCCCCTAGGTAACGGGAGGGCCGAGCAGTACTTC	CASPLGNGRAEQYF
TRBV19	.	.	TRBJ1-5	TGTGCCAGTAGTATCTCGACCAGAATTGATAGCAATCAGCCCCAGCATTTT	CASSISTRIDSNQPQHF
TRBV9	.	TRBD1	TRBJ1-4	TGTGCCAGCAGCGTAGCGCCTATGGACAGGGCGAGAGAAAAACTGTTTTTT	CASSVAPMDRAREKLFF
TRBV4-1	.	TRBD2	TRBJ2-1	TGCGCCAGCGGGACCCCCGTCGGACTAGCGGAATACAATGAGCAGTTCTTC	CASGTPVGLAEYNEQFF
TRBV11-3	.	.	TRBJ1-1	TGTGCCAGCAGCCCCACCGGAGCGAACACTGAAGCTTTCTTT	CASSPTGANTEAFF
TRBV4-3	.	.	TRBJ1-1	TGCGCCAGCAGCCAAGATTGGGGGTTGAACACTGAAGCTTTCTTT	CASSQDWGLNTEAFF
TRBV19	.	.	TRBJ1-1	TGTGCCAGTAGTATTTTGGGCAACGCGAACACTGAAGCTTTCTTT	CASSILGNANTEAFF
TRBV11-2	.	TRBD1	TRBJ2-7	TGTGCCAGCAGCTCACCGGGACAGGGCCACGAGCAGTACTTC	CASSSPGQGHEQYF
TRBV9	.	.	TRBJ2-6	TGTGCCAGCAGCGTAGACCCCGGGACCGCGACTGGGGCCAACGTCCTGACTTTC	CASSVDPGTATGANVLTF
TRBV28	.	TRBD1	TRBJ2-7	TGTGCCAGCTTTTGGACAGGGGGCAGGGAGCAGTACTTC	CASFWTGGREQYF
TRBV29-1	few	.	TRBJ1-1	TGCAGCGTCCCACTACGGGAGAACACTGAAGCTTTCTTT	CSVPLRENTEAFF
TRBV9	few	.	TRBJ1-1	TGTGCCAGCAGCGTAGAGGCAGGTTTAACGAACACTGAAGCTTTCTTT	CASSVEAGLTNTEAFF
TRBV4-2	.	.	TRBJ2-7	TGTGCCAGCAGCCAAGATCTGTGGGCAGACTACGAGCAGTACTTC	CASSQDLWADYEQYF
TRBV29-1	few	TRBD1	TRBJ1-1	TGCAGCGTGCCGATTCCGGGACAGATGAACACTGAAGCTTTCTTT	CSVPIPGQMNTEAFF
TRBV9	.	TRBD1	TRBJ2-5	TGTGCCAGCAGCGCAGCCGGGACAGGGTTTCGAGAGACCCAGTACTTC	CASSAAGTGFRETQYF
TRBV7-3	.	.	TRBJ1-1	TGTGCCAGCAGCAATGGGGGGAACACTGAAGCTTTCTTT	CASSNGGNTEAFF
TRBV2	once	.	TRBJ2-1	TGTGCCAGCAGTTCCACAGGATACAATGAGCAGTTCTTC	CASSSTGYNEQFF
TRBV2	.	.	TRBJ2-3	TGTGCCAGCAGGCGGAGCCCAGATACGCAGTATTTT	CASRRSPDTQYF
TRBV6-1	.	.	TRBJ1-2	TGTGCCAGCAGTGGGGACGCTTCCCTGGCGGGCTACACCTTC	CASSGDASLAGYTF
TRBV6-6	once	.	TRBJ1-2	TGTGCCAGCAGTTACTCTAAACAGGGTTTGAACTATGGCTACACCTTC	CASSYSKQGLNYGYTF
TRBV27	.	.	TRBJ2-1	TGTGCCAGCAGTACGCTTTCCCGGGATGAGCAGTTCTTC	CASSTLSRDEQFF
TRBV28	.	TRBD2	TRBJ2-3	TGTGCCAGCAGTCTCCGGGCGGGAGGGAGCACAGATACGCAGTATTTT	CASSLRAGGSTDTQYF
TRBV19	few	.	TRBJ1-1	TGTGCCGTGGGGAGGCCTGAAGCTTTCTTT	CAVGRPEAFF
TRBV11-1	.	.	TRBJ2-7	TGTGCCAGCAGCTTACTAGAGAGCTACGAGCAGTACTTC	CASSLLESYEQYF
TRBV29-1	.	.	TRBJ1-2	TGCAGCGTTCGGGCCAGCAACTATGGCTACACCTTC	CSVRASNYGYTF
TRBV7-9	.	.	TRBJ2-6	TGTGCCACCCATGAATTAGCGTCGGGGGCCAACGTCCTGACTTTC	CATHELASGANVLTF
TRBV7-2	.	.	TRBJ2-2	TGTGCCAGCAGCGTAGGGATAAGGAGAACCGGGGAGCTGTTTTTT	CASSVGIRRTGELFF
TRBV4-1	.	.	TRBJ2-4	TGCGCCAGCAGCCAGAGGACAGAGCTAGCCAAAAACATTCAGTACTTC	CASSQRTELAKNIQYF
TRBV19	.	TRBD1	TRBJ1-2	TGTGCCAGTAGTAAAAGGGACAGGGCCTCGTTTAACTATGGCTACACCTTC	CASSKRDRASFNYGYTF
TRBV7-6	.	.	TRBJ2-3	TGTGCCAGCAGCTTCCTAGCGACTGGCGCAGATACGCAGTATTTT	CASSFLATGADTQYF
TRBV27	.	.	TRBJ1-1	TGTGCCAGCAGTTTAGGCAGCCTCCGCGAAGCTTTCTTT	CASSLGSLREAFF
TRBV27	.	.	TRBJ2-1	TGTGCCAGCAGTTTCCAGGGCCCCTACAATGAGCAGTTCTTC	CASSFQGPYNEQFF
TRBV7-6	.	TRBD2	TRBJ2-7	TGTGCCAGCAGCGTTCGGGGGGTCGAGCAGTACTTC	CASSVRGVEQYF
TRBV9	.	.	TRBJ1-1	TGTGCCAGCAGCCCTTGGGGGACATTAACTGAAGCTTTCTTT	CASSPWGTLTEAFF
TRBV7-6	.	.	TRBJ2-5	TGTGCCAGCAGCTTAGGAATGTACCAAGAGACCCAGTACTTC	CASSLGMYQETQYF
TRBV11-2	.	TRBD2	TRBJ2-1	TGTGCCAGCACCCATCTAGCGGGAGTGCGGGATAATGAGCAGTTCTTC	CASTHLAGVRDNEQFF
TRBV30	.	.	TRBJ2-1	TGTGCCTGGAGTGGTCGACTAGTTGCTTGGAATGAGCAGTTCTTC	CAWSGRLVAWNEQFF
TRBV7-9	.	.	TRBJ2-3	TGTGCCAGCAGCTTAATGGGGGGTTTGGATACGCAGTATTTT	CASSLMGGLDTQYF
TRBV5-1	.	TRBD2	TRBJ2-3	TGCGCCAGCAGCTCGGGACTAGCGGGAGCCACAGATACGCAGTATTTT	CASSSGLAGATDTQYF
TRBV6-5	.	TRBD1	TRBJ1-2	TGTGCCACCAGTGCGTCAGGGGGGGACTATGGCTACACCTTC	CATSASGGDYGYTF
TRBV5-1	.	.	TRBJ2-1	TGCGCCAGCAGCTTGGCCGAAAGGGGAACCTCCTACAATGAGCAGTTCTTC	CASSLAERGTSYNEQFF
TRBV5-8	.	.	TRBJ1-5	TGTGCCAGCACCCTGCGAGGGGGTTATCAGCCCCAGCATTTT	CASTLRGGYQPQHF
TRBV10-1	.	.	TRBJ2-7	TGCGCCAGCAGTCCCCGGGTCACGGCACTCGACGAGCAGTACTTC	CASSPRVTALDEQYF
TRBV27	.	.	TRBJ2-6	TGTGCCAGCAGTGGGGAGCTCTCTGGGGCCAACGTCCTGACTTTC	CASSGELSGANVLTF